Below, 16 T cell receptor beta chains from the same sample are listed, as sequenced in a study of vaccination effects on CD4 cells after COVID-19. Culturing for ten to eleven days preceded CD4+ T cell isolation. The individual was infected with SARS-CoV-2 between March and December 2020, as confirmed by PCR. Two doses of BNT162b2 or mRNA-1273 vaccine were administered to participants. These receptors are not linked to any known antigen. TCRdb keeps only in-frame clones here, not all; method: immunoSEQ multiplex PCR. The profile shows 45,000 to 55,000 clones, over 60% of them singletons. Sequences were derived from CD4+ T cells from PBMCs cultured without peptide, sampled after COVID-19 vaccination. The receptors originated from a human donor who had a prior SARS-CoV-2 infection.

This chain uses TRBV18 with TRBJ2-3; perhaps TRBD1 as D (6 bases). Germline V lookup: CDR1 KGHSH, CDR2 LQKENI. V gave up 6 bases and J gave up 2 bases, with 18 bases separating them. This CDR3 is built from 16 residues. CDR3 nucleotides: TGTGCCAGCTCCCGACAGGCCACCAAGAACACAGATACGCAGTATTTT. It translates to CASSRQATKNTDTQYF.

DNA for the CDR3: TGTGCCAGCAGCTCCCGGGGCGACAGGGGGAAGTACTTC. The encoded protein is CASSSRGDRGKYF. The rearrangement links TRBV5-4 to TRBJ2-7; 9 bases map to TRBD1. The CDR3 spans 13 residues. Germline V lookup: CDR1 SGHNT, CDR2 YYREEE (reference sequence). The junction had 9 bases not matched to a gene; V was cut back by 3 bases and J by 11 bases.

The chain links TRBV19 to TRBJ1-5; D gene unclear. V shed 1 base and J shed 3 bases, with 4 bases lying between them. Germline loops: CDR1 LNHDA, CDR2 SQIVND (reference sequence). This CDR3 spans 13 amino acids. The CDR3 spells CASSIGINQPQHF. The CDR3 bases are TGTGCCAGTAGTATAGGTATCAATCAGCCCCAGCATTTT. The whole variable domain, filled in from reference TRBV19 and TRBJ1-5, reads DGGITQSPKYLFRKEGQNVTLSCEQNLNHDAMYWYRQDPGQGLRLIYYSQIVNDFQKGDIAEGYSVSREKKESFPLTVTSAQKNPTAFYLCASSIGINQPQHFGDGTRLSIL.

The chain couples TRBV6-6 to TRBJ1-1; D may be TRBD1 (6 bases). The germline V and J ends were trimmed by 6 bases and 4 bases, with 15 bases remaining between them. Germline CDR1 MNHNY, CDR2 SVGAGI (reference sequence). This CDR3 region has 14 residues. The CDR3 region has the DNA TGTGCCAGCAGGTCTCCAGGGGTGGGCACTGAAGCTTTCTTT. It codes for CASRSPGVGTEAFF.

This clone was seen once. The chain joins TRBV10-3 to TRBJ1-2, with 8 bases fitting TRBD1. Germline-derived CDR1 and CDR2 are ENHRY and SYGVKD. V lost 2 bases to trimming and J lost 6 bases; unmatched junction nucleotides: 8. This CDR3 has 15 amino acids. CDR3 in DNA: TGTGCCATCAGTGAGACCCCAGGACAGGGCGATGGCTACACCTTC. Encoded protein: CAISETPGQGDGYTF.

V and J are TRBV6-6 and TRBJ2-7; D is unclear. Germline lookup yields CDR1 MNHNY and CDR2 SVGAGI (reference sequence). The length of the CDR3 is 14 residues. Deletions cut 2 bases from V and 3 bases from J, with 11 bases between. The CDR3 spells CASSYRARDYEQYF. DNA of the CDR3: TGTGCCAGCAGTTACCGAGCAAGGGACTACGAGCAGTACTTC.

The chain links TRBV10-3 to TRBJ1-5, with D possibly TRBD1 on 5 matching bases. CDR3 length equals 16 residues. CDR1 ENHRY and CDR2 SYGVKD come from the germline V gene. Trimming left V 3 bases short and J 0 bases short, with 12 bases between. CDR3 DNA sequence: TGTGCCATCAGTGACGGTGGGGCAGATAGCAATCAGCCCCAGCATTTT. Protein: CAISDGGADSNQPQHF.

The chain recombines TRBV11-2 with TRBJ2-3; 8 positions agree with TRBD2. From germline, CDR1 is SGHAT and CDR2 FQNNGV. The J segment lost 8 bases and the V segment lost 3 bases, leaving 7 bases of the junction unmatched. The CDR3 length is 14 residues. The DNA for the CDR3 is TGTGCCAGCAGCTTGGGTCTAGCGGGCTCTACGCAGTATTTT. Its translation: CASSLGLAGSTQYF.

The rearrangement joins TRBV27 to TRBJ2-5, with D maybe TRBD1 (6 bases). The V end was cut by 5 bases, the J end by 2 bases, with 18 bases between. The CDR3 consists of 16 residues. Germline CDR1 and CDR2: MNHEY and SMNVEV (reference sequence). Here the CDR3 DNA reads TGTGCCAGCAGTCCACGAGCGCACAGGGATCAAGAGACCCAGTACTTC. Protein product: CASSPRAHRDQETQYF.

The chain has TRBV5-1 and TRBJ2-7, with a possible D match to TRBD1 (6 bases). V lost 8 bases and J lost 3, with 15 bases in between. Germline CDR1 is SGHRS and CDR2 is YFSETQ. The CDR3 has 13 amino acids. CDR3 coding DNA: TGCGCCAGTAGGATTGGACAGAGCTACGAGCAGTACTTC. As protein: CASRIGQSYEQYF.

The rearrangement joins TRBV20-1 to TRBJ2-1; D not resolved. Trimming took off 5 bases at V and 4 bases at J, with 6 bases between the two ends. The CDR3 length is 11 residues. The germline gives CDR1 DFQATT, CDR2 SNEGSKA (reference sequence). The DNA for the CDR3 is TGCAGTGCTGGACGGTACAATGAGCAGTTCTTC. It codes for CSAGRYNEQFF.

The table lists this clone with a count of one. The genes are TRBV21-1 and TRBJ1-6; TRBD1, the D gene given by the table, was not confirmed from the DNA. TRBV21-1 constitutes a pseudogene. CDR3 length: 16 residues. The chain's CDR3 is CASSKVGQGRGSPLHF. As DNA, the CDR3 is TGTGCCAGCAGCAAAGTCGGCCAGGGAAGGGGTTCACCCCTCCACTTT.

J is TRBJ1-3 and V is TRBV4-2, with a tentative D call TRBD1 (6 bases). CDR3 length: 16 amino acids. CDR1 is LGHNA, CDR2 YNFKEQ, per germline. V was shortened by 4 bases and J by 4 bases, with 17 bases between the two germline ends. The CDR3 spells CASSLQGGAGGNTIYF. CDR3 nucleotide sequence: TGTGCCAGCAGCCTCCAAGGGGGGGCAGGAGGAAACACCATATATTTT.

The chain uses TRBV6-5 and TRBJ2-1; TRBD1 matches 8 bases. Germline CDR1 MNHEY, CDR2 SVGAGI. V shed 5 bases and J 3 bases; nucleotides not matched to a gene: 3. The CDR3 is made up of 14 amino acids. CDR3 in amino acids: CASSTTGGYNEQFF. The CDR3 DNA reads TGTGCCAGCAGTACCACAGGGGGCTACAATGAGCAGTTCTTC.

The chain uses TRBV14 and TRBJ2-5, with TRBD2 matching over 7 bases. CDR3 length: 16 residues. CDR1 is SGHDN and CDR2 is FVKESK in the germline V gene. V gave up 4 bases and J gave up 4 bases; unmatched junction bases: 12. CDR3 coding DNA: TGTGCCAGCAGCCCCTTTATGAGACCTAGCGGAGAGACCCAGTACTTC. Encoded protein: CASSPFMRPSGETQYF. The variable domain in full, with the rest retrieved from reference TRBV14 and TRBJ2-5, is EAGVTQFPSHSVIEKGQTVTLRCDPISGHDNLYWYRRVMGKEIKFLLHFVKESKQDESGMPNNRFLAERTGGTYSTLKVQPAELEDSGVYFCASSPFMRPSGETQYFGPGTRLLVL.

The rearrangement uses TRBV20-1 and TRBJ1-1; no firm D call. The CDR3 is 12 residues long. Trimming took 3 bases from V and 1 from J, leaving 6 bases between them. Germline assignment: CDR1 DFQATT and CDR2 SNEGSKA (reference sequence). CDR3 nucleotides: TGCAGTGCTAGTTTGCGGAACACTGAAGCTTTCTTT. As protein: CSASLRNTEAFF.